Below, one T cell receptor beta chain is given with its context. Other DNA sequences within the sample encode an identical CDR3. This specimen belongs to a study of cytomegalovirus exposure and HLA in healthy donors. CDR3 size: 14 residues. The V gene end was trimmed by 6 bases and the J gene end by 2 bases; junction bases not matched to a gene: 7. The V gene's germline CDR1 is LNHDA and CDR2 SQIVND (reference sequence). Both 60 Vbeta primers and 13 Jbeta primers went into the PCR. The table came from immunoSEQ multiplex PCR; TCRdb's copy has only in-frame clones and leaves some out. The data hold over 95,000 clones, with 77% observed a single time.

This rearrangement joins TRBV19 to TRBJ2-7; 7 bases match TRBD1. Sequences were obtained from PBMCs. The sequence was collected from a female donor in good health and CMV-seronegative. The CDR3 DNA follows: TGTGCCAGTAGCTTACAGGGGCGAGCCTACGAGCAGTACTTC. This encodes CASSLQGRAYEQYF.